This TCR beta chain was documented in a study of somatic mutations in cytotoxic T cells in rheumatoid arthritis. The healthy controls consisted of blood donors aged 45 to 60 years at the median (range about 20-70), roughly 50% of whom were female. This table comes from immunoSEQ multiplex PCR, and its TCRdb copy is limited to in-frame clones, with some not included. The repertoire holds approximately 7,000 clones, 60% seen once, with approximately 23% in the top ten. V shed 0 bases and J shed 8 bases, with 15 bases lying between them. CDR3 size: 15 residues. Germline V lookup: CDR1 SGDLS, CDR2 YYNGEE.

This clonotype was obtained from a middle-aged woman in good health. This chain connects TRBV9 to TRBJ2-1; the D gene is possibly TRBD2 (6 bases). Material: CD8+ T cells sorted from blood. As DNA, the CDR3 is TGTGCCAGCAGCGTAGACGGAGGAGGGCCCTATGAGCAGTTCTTC. Protein product: CASSVDGGGPYEQFF.